These 13 T cell receptor beta chains share one sample of origin, sequenced in a study of cytomegalovirus exposure and HLA in healthy donors. The repertoire was sequenced with immunoSEQ multiplex PCR; TCRdb's copy has only in-frame clones and lacks some. The sample comprises over 150,000 clones, roughly 84% of which are singletons, and 2.1% rests with the top ten. Sequencing was performed on PBMCs. The source is a human donor in good health.

This sequence joins TRBV7-2 and TRBJ2-7, with 7 bases lining up with TRBD2. Trimming at V came to 5 bases and at J to 0 bases, leaving 7 bases not matched to a gene. This CDR3 contains 15 residues. Germline V gives CDR1 SGHTA, CDR2 FQGNSA. The CDR3 DNA is TGTGCCAGCAGCCCGACTAGCTCCAGCTCCTACGAGCAGTACTTC. Encoded protein: CASSPTSSSSYEQYF. The entire variable domain, with the rest obtained from reference TRBV7-2 and TRBJ2-7, is as follows: GAGVSQSPSNKVTEKGKDVELRCDPISGHTALYWYRQSLGQGLEFLIYFQGNSAPDKSGLPSDRFSAERTGGSVSTLTIQRTQQEDSAVYLCASSPTSSSSYEQYFGPGTRLTVT.

This clone showed up just a few times. The chain combines TRBV28 with TRBJ1-1, with D possibly being TRBD1 (6 bases). Germline assignment: CDR1 MDHEN and CDR2 SYDVKM. The V gene lost 5 bases and the J gene lost 0 bases, with 13 bases spanning the gap. This CDR3 spans 15 amino acids. The CDR3 bases are TGTGCCAGCAGTCGCACCGGGACATTGAACACTGAAGCTTTCTTT. It is translated as CASSRTGTLNTEAFF.

This chain uses TRBV6-6 with TRBJ2-7; 8 bases match TRBD1. The length of the CDR3 is 15 residues. The V segment lost 7 bases and the J segment 0 bases; nucleotides outside the gene matches: 8. CDR1 is MNHNY and CDR2 is SVGAGI in the germline V gene (reference sequence). CDR3 nucleotide sequence: TGTGCCAGCAAAGCCAGGGGACAGGCCTCCTACGAGCAGTACTTC. As protein: CASKARGQASYEQYF.

The J gene is TRBJ2-3, the V gene TRBV5-1, with 10 nucleotides matching TRBD1. This CDR3 has 16 residues. Germline CDR1 SGHRS, CDR2 YFSETQ. V trimming: 6 bases; J trimming: 2 bases; junction bases outside the gene matches: 9. The CDR3 nucleotides read TGCGCCAGCAAATTAGACGGGACAGGGGTCACAGATACGCAGTATTTT. It is translated as CASKLDGTGVTDTQYF.

The chain carries TRBV9 and TRBJ1-5; D possibly corresponds to TRBD1 (5 bases). Trimming removed 0 bases from V and 4 bases from J, with 11 bases in between. The CDR3 spans 15 residues. The germline CDR1 and CDR2 sequences are SGDLS and YYNGEE. CDR3 sequence: CASSVDPTVNQPQHF. The CDR3 nucleotides are TGTGCCAGCAGCGTAGATCCGACAGTGAATCAGCCCCAGCATTTT. The full variable domain, in which reference TRBV9 and TRBJ1-5 provide the parts outside the CDR3, is DSGVTQTPKHLITATGQRVTLRCSPRSGDLSVYWYQQSLDQGLQFLIQYYNGEERAKGNILERFSAQQFPDLHSELNLSSLELGDSALYFCASSVDPTVNQPQHFGDGTRLSIL.

The chain links TRBV30 to TRBJ2-1; 10 bases are shared with TRBD2. The V segment lost 5 bases and the J segment 7 bases; nucleotides outside the gene matches: 11. Germline V gene sequence: CDR1 GTSNPN, CDR2 SVGIG (reference sequence). CDR3 length: 15 residues. CDR3 region: CAWGKLGLAANEQFF. CDR3 coding DNA: TGTGCCTGGGGTAAACTCGGACTAGCGGCAAATGAGCAGTTCTTC.

The table lists this clone with a count of one. The chain has TRBV7-2 and TRBJ2-7; a weak D match, TRBD1 (6 bases). The V and J ends lost 1 base and 5 bases respectively, with 15 bases between them. The CDR3 runs 15 residues. Germline V gene data show CDR1 as SGHTA and CDR2 as FQGNSA. CDR3 amino acids: CASSLDGTRRDEQYF. The CDR3 nucleotides read TGTGCCAGCAGCTTAGATGGGACACGGCGGGACGAGCAGTACTTC.

V gene TRBV7-9 combines with J gene TRBJ2-1, with TRBD1 matching 11 bases. V shed 6 bases, J shed 3 bases, and the junction held 16 bases outside the gene matches. The CDR3 loop spans 19 amino acids. In germline, CDR1 is SEHNR, CDR2 FQNEAQ (reference sequence). The chain's CDR3 is CASRPNPGTGGFYYNEQFF. CDR3 sequence (DNA): TGTGCCAGCAGACCCAATCCCGGGACAGGGGGATTTTACTACAATGAGCAGTTCTTC.

The chain uses TRBV18 and TRBJ2-1; TRBD2 aligns across 8 bases. CDR3 length equals 16 residues. CDR1 and CDR2 (germline): KGHSH, LQKENI. The trim removed 2 bases at V and 4 bases at J, leaving 7 bases unmatched. CDR3 loop: CASSPYSGSSYNEQFF. The CDR3 DNA sequence: TGTGCCAGCTCACCATACAGCGGGAGCAGTTACAATGAGCAGTTCTTC.

The rearrangement uses TRBV6-1 and TRBJ2-1; 12 bases agree with TRBD2. V dropped 4 bases and J dropped 7; count of bases not matched to a gene: 8. The CDR3 extends over 16 amino acids. Germline assignment: CDR1 MNHNS and CDR2 SASEGT. CDR3 coding DNA: TGTGCCAGCAGTGGAGGGAGAACTAGCGGGAGGAATGAGCAGTTCTTC. This sequence encodes CASSGGRTSGRNEQFF.

The chain carries TRBV15 and TRBJ2-1, with 10 nucleotides matching TRBD2. Germline CDR1 and CDR2: LNHNV and YYDKDF (reference sequence). Trimming at V came to 0 bases and at J to 6 bases, leaving 5 bases not matched to a gene. The CDR3 sequence is 16 residues long. The CDR3 protein is CATSRDGLAGANEQFF. The CDR3 DNA sequence: TGTGCCACCAGCAGAGATGGGCTAGCGGGGGCCAATGAGCAGTTCTTC.

The rearrangement links TRBV20-1 to TRBJ2-1; D is unclear. CDR3 length: 11 residues. The germline V gene encodes CDR1 DFQATT and CDR2 SNEGSKA (reference sequence). V lost 3 bases, J lost 9 bases, and 9 bases lay in between. The CDR3 reads CSARVQLEQFF. Here the CDR3 DNA reads TGCAGTGCTAGGGTACAGCTTGAGCAGTTCTTC.

The chain links TRBV18 to TRBJ2-7, with D unclear. CDR1 and CDR2 (germline): KGHSH, LQKENI. The CDR3 has 13 residues. Trimming left V 4 bases short and J 0 bases short, with 7 bases between. The CDR3 sequence is CASSQTDSYEQYF. The CDR3 nucleotides are TGTGCCAGCTCACAAACAGACTCCTACGAGCAGTACTTC. The full variable domain, its missing parts supplied by reference TRBV18 and TRBJ2-7, is NAGVMQNPRHLVRRRGQEARLRCSPMKGHSHVYWYRQLPEEGLKFMVYLQKENIIDESGMPKERFSAEFPKEGPSILRIQQVVRGDSAAYFCASSQTDSYEQYFGPGTRLTVT.